Below, 18 T cell receptor beta chains from the same sample are listed, as sequenced in a study of early T cells in non-severe SARS-CoV-2 infection. TCRdb re-called the 5' RACE reads through MiXCR, storing one row per CDR3 protein. The repertoire holds about 77,000 distinct CDR3 sequences, with roughly a sixth as singletons. Sequenced: whole blood. These receptors were obtained from an adult who was a healthcare worker with PCR-confirmed SARS-CoV-2 infection or an uninfected control (not recorded which).

V and J are TRBV3-1 and TRBJ2-1, with TRBD2 matching over 12 bases. CDR1 and CDR2 from the germline V gene are LGHDT and YNNKEL (reference sequence). The CDR3 loop spans 17 amino acids. The V segment lost 3 bases and the J segment 4 bases; nucleotides outside the gene matches: 7. The DNA of the CDR3 is TGTGCCAGCAGCCAGGCCATTCTAGCGGGAGGGTACAATGAGCAGTTCTTC. Protein sequence: CASSQAILAGGYNEQFF.

This clonotype has just a few counts. This rearrangement joins TRBV12-3 or TRBV12-4 to TRBJ2-2; D is possibly TRBD2 (5 bases). CDR3 length: 12 amino acids. V was pared by 3 bases and J by 9 bases, with 8 bases between. In DNA, the CDR3 is TGTGCCAGCAGTTTTTTAGCGTGGGAGCTGTTTTTT. It codes for CASSFLAWELFF.

This clonotype was counted between two and nine times. CDR3 nucleotide sequence: TGTGCCAGCAGCGACAAACAGGGAAGTGTGGCTTTCTTT. It specifies CASSDKQGSVAFF. V usage is TRBV25-1 and J usage is TRBJ1-1, with D perhaps matching TRBD1 (6 bases). Germline lookup yields CDR1 MGHDK and CDR2 SYGVNS. This CDR3 has 13 amino acids. The V end lost 6 bases, the J end lost 11 bases, and 19 bases lay between the germline ends.

This clonotype was found a few times. The V call is TRBV7-8, the J call TRBJ2-7; D possibly uses TRBD1 or TRBD2 (5 bases each). The length of the CDR3 is 13 residues. The germline V gene encodes CDR1 SGHVS and CDR2 FQNEAQ. Trimming removed 5 bases at V and 0 bases at J, with 8 bases between. The CDR3 nucleotides are TGTGCCAGCAGCCCGGGACCCTCCTACGAGCAGTACTTC. Protein product: CASSPGPSYEQYF.

This clonotype was seen repeatedly, ten times or more. V is TRBV11-2 and J is TRBJ2-3; unclear D gene. This CDR3 spans 16 amino acids. V was pared by 3 bases and J by 2 bases, with 15 bases between. Germline loops: CDR1 SGHAT, CDR2 FQNNGV. The CDR3: CASSFRWWQNTDTQYF. The CDR3 bases are TGTGCCAGCAGCTTCAGGTGGTGGCAAAACACAGATACGCAGTATTTT.

V gene TRBV5-6 combines with J gene TRBJ1-1; the D is unclear. With 3 bases removed from V and 0 bases from J, the gap between germline ends came to 18 bases. The CDR3 totals 17 residues. Germline V gives CDR1 SGHDT, CDR2 YYEEEE. As DNA, the CDR3 is TGTGCCAGCAGCTCGCGGGTCCTTCTCGATCTGAACACTGAAGCTTTCTTT. Translation: CASSSRVLLDLNTEAFF.

This clonotype was recorded at least ten times. The chain employs TRBV12-3 or TRBV12-4 and TRBJ2-3; no definite D call. The CDR3 length is 16 residues. V gave up 4 bases and J gave up 3 bases, with 17 bases separating them. CDR3 loop: CASSSPQRDGTDTQYF. DNA of the CDR3: TGTGCCAGCAGTTCTCCACAGCGTGATGGTACAGATACGCAGTATTTT.

At least ten counts were recorded for this clonotype. This sequence joins TRBV9 and TRBJ1-2; D is perhaps TRBD1 (6 bases). The V end was cut by 4 bases, the J end by 5 bases, with 12 bases between. The CDR3 extends over 13 amino acids. Germline V gene sequence: CDR1 SGDLS, CDR2 YYNGEE. CDR3 DNA sequence: TGTGCCAGCAGCTTAACAGGGTTTTATGGCTACACCTTC. This codes for CASSLTGFYGYTF.

The CDR3 sequence is CSVTGTEYNEQFF. The CDR3 DNA reads TGCAGCGTAACCGGGACAGAATACAATGAGCAGTTCTTC. The chain is built from TRBV29-1 and TRBJ2-1, with 7 bases matching TRBD1. V lost 6 bases to trimming and J lost 4 bases; unmatched junction nucleotides: 6. Germline-derived CDR1 and CDR2 are SQVTM and ANQGSEA. The CDR3 is made up of 13 amino acids.

The V and J genes are TRBV29-1 and TRBJ1-1; D uncertain. This CDR3 spans 10 amino acids. V was trimmed by 4 bases and J by 6 bases, leaving 6 bases between them. Germline assignment: CDR1 SQVTM and CDR2 ANQGSEA. CDR3 nucleotide sequence: TGCAGCGTTGTTCGTGCTGAAGCTTTCTTT. Its translation: CSVVRAEAFF.

This clonotype was seen more than once but under ten times. The chain links TRBV24-1 to TRBJ1-5; weak D call: TRBD1 (6 bases). The V end lost 4 bases, the J end lost 2 bases, and 11 bases lay between the germline ends. Germline CDR1 reads KGHDR; CDR2 reads SFDVKD. CDR3 size: 15 residues. CDR3 DNA: TGTGCCACCAGTGAAAGGGCAGGGGGCAATCAGCCCCAGCATTTT. It specifies CATSERAGGNQPQHF.

The chain employs TRBV7-3 and TRBJ1-1; perhaps TRBD1 as D (5 bases). Germline lookup yields CDR1 SGHTA and CDR2 FQGTGA. Trimming cost V 6 bases and J 1 base, with 9 bases left between them. CDR3 size: 13 residues. Here the CDR3 DNA reads TGTGCCAGCAGTCACGACAGGAACACTGAAGCTTTCTTT. It codes for CASSHDRNTEAFF.

This clonotype was counted a single time. The chain combines TRBV29-1 with TRBJ2-7, with 8 bases matching TRBD1. This CDR3 is 13 amino acids long. Losses at the gene ends were 6 bases for V and 6 bases for J; bases not matched to a gene: 10. Germline-derived CDR1 and CDR2 are SQVTM and ANQGSEA. CDR3 amino acids: CSVKGDRSGEQYF. The CDR3 bases are TGCAGCGTCAAGGGGGACAGGTCTGGCGAGCAGTACTTC.

In this sample, this clonotype turned up many times. J is TRBJ1-5 and V is TRBV20-1; no clear D gene. Trimming took off 5 bases at V and 4 bases at J, with 9 bases between the two ends. This CDR3 is 12 amino acids long. Germline V gives CDR1 DFQATT, CDR2 SNEGSKA (reference sequence). The CDR3 DNA sequence: TGCAGTGCTCGGGCTGGGAATCAGCCCCAGCATTTT. It specifies CSARAGNQPQHF.

J is TRBJ1-4 and V is TRBV6-5; D might be TRBD1 (5 bases). The CDR3 is 14 amino acids. Trimming took 5 bases from V and 8 from J, leaving 15 bases between them. Germline CDR1 and CDR2: MNHEY and SVGAGI. Written as DNA, the CDR3 is TGTGCCAGCAGTCTGACGGGACGGGGGGAAAAACTGTTTTTT. Protein product: CASSLTGRGEKLFF.

This clonotype has just a few counts. The rearrangement joins TRBV28 to TRBJ1-6; D gene unclear. The V and J ends lost 4 bases and 9 bases respectively, with 16 bases between them. The CDR3 runs 15 residues. Germline V gene data show CDR1 as MDHEN and CDR2 as SYDVKM. This CDR3 is CASSSDSRGSSPLHF. The DNA of the CDR3 is TGTGCCAGCAGTTCGGACTCCCGGGGAAGTTCACCCCTCCACTTT.

This clonotype was recorded a few times. The CDR3 sequence is CASSLAGPGTAEAFF. CDR3 nucleotides: TGTGCCAGCAGCTTAGCGGGCCCCGGTACGGCTGAAGCTTTCTTT. This chain links TRBV7-9 with TRBJ1-1; D gene uncertain. The V end was cut by 0 bases, the J end by 6 bases, with 14 bases between. CDR1 is SEHNR, CDR2 FQNEAQ, per germline (reference sequence). The CDR3 is made up of 15 amino acids. The full variable domain, in which reference TRBV7-9 and TRBJ1-1 provide the parts outside the CDR3, is DTGVSQNPRHKITKRGQNVTFRCDPISEHNRLYWYRQTLGQGPEFLTYFQNEAQLEKSRLLSDRFSAERPKGSFSTLEIQRTEQGDSAMYLCASSLAGPGTAEAFFGQGTRLTVV.

The chain links TRBV5-1 to TRBJ2-1; TRBD2 matches at 15 bases. The germline V gene encodes CDR1 SGHRS and CDR2 YFSETQ. V trimming: 4 bases; J trimming: 0 bases; junction bases outside the gene matches: 14. The CDR3 is made up of 21 amino acids. CDR3: CASSTGLAGGNSVSSYNEQFF. The CDR3 nucleotides are TGCGCCAGCAGCACCGGACTAGCGGGAGGGAACTCCGTTAGCTCCTACAATGAGCAGTTCTTC.